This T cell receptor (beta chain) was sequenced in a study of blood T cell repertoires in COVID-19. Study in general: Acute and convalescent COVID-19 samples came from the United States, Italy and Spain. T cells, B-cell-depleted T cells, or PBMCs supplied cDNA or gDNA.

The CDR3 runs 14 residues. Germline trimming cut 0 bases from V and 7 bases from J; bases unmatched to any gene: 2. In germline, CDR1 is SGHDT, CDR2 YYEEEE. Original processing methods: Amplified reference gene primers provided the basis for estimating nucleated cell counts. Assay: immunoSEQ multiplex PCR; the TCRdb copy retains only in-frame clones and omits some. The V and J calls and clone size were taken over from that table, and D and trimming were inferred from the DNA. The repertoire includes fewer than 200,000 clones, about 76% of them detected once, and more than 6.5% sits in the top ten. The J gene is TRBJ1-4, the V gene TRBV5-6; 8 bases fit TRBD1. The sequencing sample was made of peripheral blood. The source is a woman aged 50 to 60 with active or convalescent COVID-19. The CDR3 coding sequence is TGTGCCAGCAGCTTGGGGCAGGGGGCTGAAAAACTGTTTTTT. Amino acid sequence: CASSLGQGAEKLFF.